This TCR beta chain was documented in a study of T-cell memory formation after mild COVID-19. Germline trimming cut 5 bases from V and 7 bases from J; bases unmatched to any gene: 9. Per the germline V gene, CDR1 is MNHEY and CDR2 is SVGEGT. CDR3 size: 15 residues. One entry per CDR3 protein results from TCRdb running MiXCR on the 5' RACE reads. The table includes approximately 490,000 distinct CDR3 sequences, approximately 20% detected once. V gene TRBV6-2 or TRBV6-3 combines with J gene TRBJ2-1, with 9 bases identical to TRBD1. The receptor was derived from an adult woman who had mild COVID-19 (a few samples of this study predate the infection). Cell type and time point are not known. Material: PBMCs or a T cell subset sorted from them (not recorded which). The DNA for the CDR3 is TGTGCCAGCAGTCACCCCCGACAGGGGGTGAATGAGCAGTTCTTC. Its protein product is CASSHPRQGVNEQFF.